What follows is one T cell receptor (beta chain) and its context. As handled by the study authors: Reference gene primer amplification gave nucleated cell count estimates. The protocol was immunoSEQ multiplex PCR, while the TCRdb copy is restricted to in-frame clones and leaves out a portion. From that table come the V and J calls and clone size; the DNA was used to work out D and trimming. The table lists about 130,000 clones, approximately 74% of them singletons. Patients in Seattle were enrolled during active infection, then followed longitudinally. The CDR3 is 17 amino acids. Trimming removed 4 bases from V and 4 bases from J; junction bases left unmatched: 10. From germline, CDR1 is SGDLS and CDR2 YYNGEE. This sample is drawn from a study of blood T cell repertoires in COVID-19. Study-level background: The United States, Italy and Spain were the sources of the acute and convalescent COVID-19 samples. The cDNA or gDNA used as material had been derived from T cells, B-cell-depleted T cells, or PBMCs.

The sequence derives from a man older than 75 with COVID-19, enrolled during active disease. The chain carries TRBV9 and TRBJ1-6; 8 bases are a match to TRBD1. Sequencing used peripheral blood. CDR3 bases: TGTGCCAGCAGCAAGCAGGGGGCGAGGGCTTATAATTCACCCCTCCACTTT. This codes for CASSKQGARAYNSPLHF.